This T cell receptor beta chain originates from a study of neoadjuvant nivolumab and ipilimumab in lung cancer. The V gene's germline CDR1 is SGHRS and CDR2 YFSETQ. CDR3 length equals 14 residues. V lost 0 bases, J lost 2 bases, and 7 bases lay in between. The repertoire was sequenced with immunoSEQ multiplex PCR; TCRdb's copy has only in-frame clones and lacks some. The sample comprises tens of thousands of clones, 75% to 90% of which are singletons, and 2.5% to 3.5% rests with the top ten. The sequencing here drew on peripheral blood, taken before neoadjuvant nivolumab, alone or with ipilimumab. The chain is built from TRBV5-1 and TRBJ2-3; weak D call: TRBD1 (5 bases). This TCR came from an adult with non-small cell lung cancer. CDR3 in amino acids: CASSLAGSTDTQYF. CDR3 nucleotide sequence: TGCGCCAGCAGCTTGGCAGGGTCCACAGATACGCAGTATTTT. Variable domain in full (rest from reference TRBV5-1 and TRBJ2-3): KAGVTQTPRYLIKTRGQQVTLSCSPISGHRSVSWYQQTPGQGLQFLFEYFSETQRNKGNFPGRFSGRQFSNSRSEMNVSTLELGDSALYLCASSLAGSTDTQYFGPGTRLTVL.